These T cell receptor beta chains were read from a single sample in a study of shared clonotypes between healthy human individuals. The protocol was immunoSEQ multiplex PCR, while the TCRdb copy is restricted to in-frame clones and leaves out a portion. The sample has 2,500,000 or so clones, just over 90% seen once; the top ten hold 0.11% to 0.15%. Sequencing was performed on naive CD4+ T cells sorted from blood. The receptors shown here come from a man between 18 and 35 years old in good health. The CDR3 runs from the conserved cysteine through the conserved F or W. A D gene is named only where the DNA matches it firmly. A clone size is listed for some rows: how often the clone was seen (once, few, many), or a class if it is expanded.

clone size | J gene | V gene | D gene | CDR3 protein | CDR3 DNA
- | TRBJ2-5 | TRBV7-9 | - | CASSLARLGQETQYF | TGTGCCAGCAGCTTAGCGAGACTAGGCCAAGAGACCCAGTACTTC
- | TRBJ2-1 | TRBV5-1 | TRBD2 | CASSSRAGKTYNEQFF | TGCGCCAGCAGCTCGAGAGCGGGGAAAACCTACAATGAGCAGTTCTTC
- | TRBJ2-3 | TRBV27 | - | CASKMGLVSTDTQYF | TGTGCCAGCAAGATGGGGCTAGTATCAACAGATACGCAGTATTTT
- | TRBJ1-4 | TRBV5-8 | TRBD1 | CASSLDRGSKKLFF | TGTGCCAGCAGCCTGGACAGGGGGAGTAAAAAACTGTTTTTT
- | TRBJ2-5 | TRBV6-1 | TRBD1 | CASARGTGGGETQYF | TGTGCCAGCGCGAGGGGGACAGGGGGCGGAGAGACCCAGTACTTC
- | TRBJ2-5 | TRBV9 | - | CASSVARQGGETQYF | TGTGCCAGCAGCGTAGCTCGGCAGGGAGGAGAGACCCAGTACTTC
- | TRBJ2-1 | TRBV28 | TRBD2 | CASSSSAAGNYNEQFF | TGTGCCAGCAGTTCCTCAGCAGCGGGGAACTACAATGAGCAGTTCTTC
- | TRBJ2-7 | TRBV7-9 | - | CASSSSKGFSYEQYF | TGTGCCAGCAGCTCATCCAAAGGGTTCTCCTACGAGCAGTACTTC
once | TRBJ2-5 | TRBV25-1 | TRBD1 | CASSEIPGQGEGETQYF | TGTGCCAGCAGTGAAATTCCGGGACAGGGGGAGGGAGAGACCCAGTACTTC
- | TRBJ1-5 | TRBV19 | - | CASLAAGIHNQPQHF | TGTGCCAGCCTAGCAGCAGGGATCCACAATCAGCCCCAGCATTTT
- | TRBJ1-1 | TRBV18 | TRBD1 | CASSPPTGGGLNTEAFF | TGTGCCAGCTCACCACCGACAGGGGGTGGACTAAACACTGAAGCTTTCTTT
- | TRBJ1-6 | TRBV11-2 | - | CASSLVYQPGSPLHF | TGTGCCAGCAGCTTAGTGTACCAGCCCGGGTCACCCCTCCACTTT
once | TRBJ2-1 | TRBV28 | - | CASSFSGGGYNEQFF | TGTGCCAGCAGTTTTTCAGGGGGGGGTTACAATGAGCAGTTCTTC
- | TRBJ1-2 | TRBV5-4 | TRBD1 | CATSVPSTGANYGYTF | TGTGCCACCTCAGTCCCATCGACAGGGGCCAACTATGGCTACACCTTC
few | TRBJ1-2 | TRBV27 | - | CASSSQTDNYGYTF | TGTGCCAGCAGTTCCCAGACCGATAACTATGGCTACACCTTC
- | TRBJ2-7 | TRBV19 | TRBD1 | CASSMGQGSGEQYF | TGTGCCAGTAGTATGGGACAGGGGTCGGGCGAGCAGTACTTC
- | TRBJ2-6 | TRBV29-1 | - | CSVAESNVLTF | TGCAGCGTTGCTGAATCCAACGTCCTGACTTTC
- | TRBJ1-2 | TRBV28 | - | CASSLRGARGYTF | TGTGCCAGCAGTTTAAGGGGGGCGCGTGGCTACACCTTC
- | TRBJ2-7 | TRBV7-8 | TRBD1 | CASSLASTGQYEQYF | TGTGCCAGCAGCTTAGCGTCGACAGGGCAGTACGAGCAGTACTTC
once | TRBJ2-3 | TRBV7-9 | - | CASSLSNLATAQNTQYF | TGTGCCAGCAGCTTGAGCAATCTAGCTACTGCACAAAATACGCAGTATTTT
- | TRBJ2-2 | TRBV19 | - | CASAPQGNTGELFF | TGTGCCAGTGCACCGCAGGGGAACACCGGGGAGCTGTTTTTT
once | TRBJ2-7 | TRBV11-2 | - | CASSLDAASSYEQYF | TGTGCCAGCAGCTTAGATGCGGCTAGCTCCTACGAGCAGTACTTC